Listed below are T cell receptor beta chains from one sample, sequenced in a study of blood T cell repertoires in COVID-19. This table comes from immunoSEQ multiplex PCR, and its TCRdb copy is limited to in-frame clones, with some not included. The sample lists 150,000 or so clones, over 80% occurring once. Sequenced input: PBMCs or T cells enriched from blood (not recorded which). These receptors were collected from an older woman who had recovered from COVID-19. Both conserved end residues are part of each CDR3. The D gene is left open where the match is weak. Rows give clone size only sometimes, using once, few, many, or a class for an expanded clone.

CASSLAVAGGQETQYF | TGCGCCAGCAGCTTGGCGGTAGCGGGGGGTCAAGAGACCCAGTACTTC | TRBJ2-5 | TRBD2 | TRBV5-1 | NA
CASGPGGRINTEAFF | TGTGCCAGCGGGCCAGGGGGGCGGATAAACACTGAAGCTTTCTTT | TRBJ1-1 | TRBD1 | TRBV28 | once
CASSQGLAGAETQYF | TGTGCCAGCAGCCAGGGACTAGCGGGGGCCGAGACCCAGTACTTC | TRBJ2-5 | TRBD2 | TRBV4-2 | NA
CASGTGTQIGEAFF | TGTGCTAGTGGGACCGGGACACAGATCGGAGAAGCTTTCTTT | TRBJ1-1 | NA | TRBV12-5 | NA
CAWGPGLAGSYQYF | TGTGCCTGGGGCCCGGGACTAGCGGGATCCTACCAGTACTTC | TRBJ2-5 | TRBD2 | TRBV30 | NA
CASSHGGVFTDTQYF | TGTGCCAGCAGCCACGGAGGGGTTTTCACAGATACGCAGTATTTT | TRBJ2-3 | NA | TRBV3-1/TRBV3-2 | NA
CASSLGDREIDGYTF | TGCGCCAGCAGCTTGGGAGACAGGGAAATTGATGGCTACACCTTC | TRBJ1-2 | TRBD1 | TRBV5-1 | NA
CASSQDRSLLEIGYTF | TGCGCCAGCAGCCAAGATCGGAGCCTTCTCGAGATTGGCTACACCTTC | TRBJ1-2 | NA | TRBV4-1 | NA
CASSETRSYNEQFF | TGTGCCAGCTCAGAGACTAGGTCCTACAATGAGCAGTTCTTC | TRBJ2-1 | NA | TRBV6-5 | NA
CASSPLTGFSNSPLHF | TGTGCCAGCAGTCCCCTCACAGGGTTTAGTAATTCACCCCTCCACTTT | TRBJ1-6 | NA | TRBV27 | NA
CASSLGEGLGNTIYF | TGTGCCAGCAGCCTCGGGGAGGGTCTCGGAAACACCATATATTTT | TRBJ1-3 | NA | TRBV3-1/TRBV3-2 | few
CASSQEGGYGYTF | TGTGCCAGCAGCCAAGAAGGGGGCTATGGCTACACCTTC | TRBJ1-2 | NA | TRBV3-1/TRBV3-2 | NA
CASSQGGRESQPQHF | TGTGCCAGCAGCCAAGGAGGGAGGGAAAGTCAGCCCCAGCATTTT | TRBJ1-5 | NA | TRBV3-1/TRBV3-2 | once
CASSSRTANYGYTF | TGTGCCAGCAGTTCCCGGACAGCGAACTATGGCTACACCTTC | TRBJ1-2 | NA | TRBV2 | few
CASSARGQGRTGELFF | TGTGCCAGCAGCGCTCGGGGACAGGGTCGGACCGGGGAGCTGTTTTTT | TRBJ2-2 | TRBD1 | TRBV7-3 | NA
CSAISGDTQYF | TGCAGCGCGATCTCCGGAGATACGCAGTATTTT | TRBJ2-3 | NA | TRBV29-1 | few
CAWAGQPGNTIYF | TGTGCCTGGGCGGGACAGCCGGGAAACACCATATATTTT | TRBJ1-3 | TRBD1 | TRBV30 | NA
CASSPPATPNTEAFF | TGTGCCAGCTCACCACCGGCCACCCCTAACACTGAAGCTTTCTTT | TRBJ1-1 | NA | TRBV18 | once
CASSEHPGETIYF | TGTGCCAGCAGTGAGCACCCGGGTGAAACCATATATTTT | TRBJ1-3 | NA | TRBV6-1 | few
CASSLQGSSEAFF | TGCGCCAGCAGCTTACAGGGATCCAGTGAAGCTTTCTTT | TRBJ1-1 | NA | TRBV5-1 | NA
CASRLGQTNTEAFF | TGCGCCAGCAGGCTGGGGCAGACGAACACTGAAGCTTTCTTT | TRBJ1-1 | NA | TRBV23-1 | NA
CASSQSGTGALNEQFF | TGTGCCAGCAGCCAATCTGGGACAGGGGCCCTCAATGAGCAGTTCTTC | TRBJ2-1 | TRBD1 | TRBV14 | NA
CASGQGSGELFF | TGTGCCAGCGGACAGGGCTCCGGGGAGCTGTTTTTT | TRBJ2-2 | TRBD1 | TRBV2 | NA
CASSYFGDYGYTF | TGTGCCAGCAGTTACTTCGGGGATTATGGCTACACCTTC | TRBJ1-2 | NA | TRBV6-2/TRBV6-3 | once
CASSVVSPPNTEAFF | TGTGCCAGCAGCGTAGTCAGTCCCCCAAACACTGAAGCTTTCTTT | TRBJ1-1 | NA | TRBV9 | NA
CASSLSEGLYGYTF | TGTGCCAGCTCACTATCTGAGGGTTTGTATGGCTACACCTTC | TRBJ1-2 | NA | TRBV18 | NA
CASSSRQGARNQPQHF | TGTGCCAGCAGTTCCCGGCAGGGTGCGCGCAATCAGCCCCAGCATTTT | TRBJ1-5 | NA | TRBV28 | NA
CASRNDRDGTGELFF | TGCGCCAGCAGAAACGACAGGGACGGGACCGGGGAGCTGTTTTTT | TRBJ2-2 | TRBD1 | TRBV5-1 | NA
CASSSGTADQPQHF | TGTGCCAGCAGCTCCGGGACAGCCGATCAGCCCCAGCATTTT | TRBJ1-5 | TRBD1 | TRBV7-6 | NA
CASSSEGGSGPSF | TGTGCCAGCAGCTCTGAGGGAGGTTCGGGCCCCTCGTTT | TRBJ1-1 | NA | TRBV3-1/TRBV3-2 | once
CASSQGGGRGVFF | TGTGCCAGCAGCCAAGGGGGTGGCCGCGGGGTGTTTTTT | TRBJ2-2 | NA | TRBV3-1/TRBV3-2 | NA
CASSQVLAASSGANVLTF | TGTGCCAGCAGCCAAGTTCTAGCGGCAAGCTCTGGGGCCAACGTCCTGACTTTC | TRBJ2-6 | TRBD2 | TRBV4-2 | NA
CASSLTGVYEKLFF | TGTGCCAGCAGCTTAACAGGGGTCTATGAAAAACTGTTTTTT | TRBJ1-4 | TRBD1 | TRBV5-6 | NA
CASSLQPPREKLFF | TGTGCCAGCAGCTTGCAGCCACCTAGGGAAAAACTGTTTTTT | TRBJ1-4 | NA | TRBV5-5 | NA
CASSTGNGNTEAFF | TGCGCCAGCAGTACAGGGAACGGGAACACTGAAGCTTTCTTT | TRBJ1-1 | NA | TRBV10-1 | NA
CASSPTSDEQFF | TGTGCCAGCTCGCCTACTAGCGATGAGCAGTTCTTC | TRBJ2-1 | TRBD2 | TRBV18 | NA
CASSDLSSGSYEQYF | TGCGCCAGCAGCGATCTCTCTAGCGGGAGCTACGAGCAGTACTTC | TRBJ2-7 | TRBD2 | TRBV5-1 | once
CASSYSIQPTYNEQFF | TGTGCCAGCAGTTACTCGATACAGCCTACCTACAATGAGCAGTTCTTC | TRBJ2-1 | NA | TRBV6-2/TRBV6-3 | few
CASSVGTGGAYGYTF | TGTGCCAGCAGCGTTGGGACAGGGGGCGCCTATGGCTACACCTTC | TRBJ1-2 | TRBD1 | TRBV9 | NA
CASSQGTPGQGRPHYF | TGTGCCAGCAGCCAAGGAACCCCGGGACAGGGGCGACCCCATTACTTC | TRBJ2-7 | TRBD1 | TRBV3-1/TRBV3-2 | NA
CASSSGAYEQYF | TGTGCCAGCAGCTCCGGGGCCTACGAGCAGTACTTC | TRBJ2-7 | NA | TRBV5-5 | NA
CASSQVGDTIYF | TGTGCCAGCAGCCAAGTGGGCGACACCATATATTTT | TRBJ1-3 | NA | TRBV3-1/TRBV3-2 | NA
CASMPLTGYYGYTF | TGTGCCAGCATGCCATTGACAGGCTACTATGGCTACACCTTC | TRBJ1-2 | NA | TRBV11-2 | few
CASSLMTSMNTEAFF | TGCGCCAGCAGCTTGATGACAAGCATGAACACTGAAGCTTTCTTT | TRBJ1-1 | NA | TRBV5-1 | NA
CASTKGQGGKTQYF | TGTGCCAGCACCAAAGGACAGGGAGGAAAGACCCAGTACTTC | TRBJ2-5 | TRBD1 | TRBV6-5 | once
CASSMGRGVIQPQHF | TGTGCCAGTAGTATGGGGAGGGGGGTTATCCAGCCCCAGCATTTT | TRBJ1-5 | NA | TRBV19 | NA
CASSSTGGTSGYTF | TGTGCCAGCAGCTCGACAGGGGGCACGAGCGGCTACACCTTC | TRBJ1-2 | TRBD1 | TRBV6-6 | NA
CAISARTSGSVEQYF | TGTGCCATCAGTGCGAGGACTAGCGGGAGTGTTGAGCAGTACTTC | TRBJ2-7 | TRBD2 | TRBV10-3 | NA
CASSMTGTGANVLTF | TGCGCCAGCAGCATGACAGGGACGGGGGCCAACGTCCTGACTTTC | TRBJ2-6 | TRBD1 | TRBV4-1 | NA
CASSVATSAYNEQFF | TGTGCCAGCAGTGTCGCCACTAGCGCCTACAATGAGCAGTTCTTC | TRBJ2-1 | TRBD2 | TRBV2 | NA
CATSRAGRDGTDTQYF | TGTGCCACCAGCAGAGCGGGGCGGGACGGCACAGATACGCAGTATTTT | TRBJ2-3 | NA | TRBV15 | NA